This entry lists 4 T cell receptor beta chains sequenced from one sample in a study of technical replicates of blood from several donors. Produced via immunoSEQ multiplex PCR; TCRdb's table is partial and in-frame only. Of roughly 85,000 clones in the sample, 94% are singletons; the top ten hold 0.2% to 0.3%. The specimen was T cells isolated from PBMCs. These TCRs come from a human donor in good health.

This clone appeared once. This sequence joins TRBV28 and TRBJ2-6; weak D call: TRBD2 (6 bases). CDR3 length: 14 residues. CDR1 and CDR2 (germline): MDHEN, SYDVKM. V was pared by 6 bases and J by 0 bases, with 6 bases between. CDR3 nucleotides: TGTGCCAGCAGGGACTACTCTGGGGCCAACGTCCTGACTTTC. Translating gives CASRDYSGANVLTF.

The chain joins TRBV4-1 to TRBJ2-1; 8 nucleotides line up with TRBD2. CDR1 and CDR2 from the germline V gene are MGHRA and YSYEKL. The length of the CDR3 is 17 residues. V gave up 5 bases and J gave up 5 bases; unmatched junction bases: 14. CDR3 sequence reads: CASSLQSGRGGNNEQFF. The CDR3 coding sequence is TGCGCCAGCAGCTTACAGAGCGGGAGAGGAGGGAACAATGAGCAGTTCTTC.

The chain has TRBV6-5 and TRBJ1-2; 7 nucleotides align to TRBD1. From germline, CDR1 is MNHEY and CDR2 SVGAGI. The CDR3 totals 13 residues. With 6 bases clipped from V and 7 bases from J, the junction kept 8 bases outside the gene matches. The CDR3 loop is CASSEGALGGYTF. CDR3 bases: TGTGCCAGCAGCGAGGGGGCGCTTGGTGGCTACACCTTC.

DNA for the CDR3: TGTGCCAGCAGTTTATTTGGTCAGGGGGCGCTCCTAGGCTACACCTTC. This encodes CASSLFGQGALLGYTF. The chain uses TRBV27 and TRBJ1-2; 8 nucleotides align to TRBD1. The length of the CDR3 is 16 residues. Per the germline V gene, CDR1 is MNHEY and CDR2 is SMNVEV (reference sequence). J lost 8 bases, V lost 1 base, and 12 bases had no gene match.